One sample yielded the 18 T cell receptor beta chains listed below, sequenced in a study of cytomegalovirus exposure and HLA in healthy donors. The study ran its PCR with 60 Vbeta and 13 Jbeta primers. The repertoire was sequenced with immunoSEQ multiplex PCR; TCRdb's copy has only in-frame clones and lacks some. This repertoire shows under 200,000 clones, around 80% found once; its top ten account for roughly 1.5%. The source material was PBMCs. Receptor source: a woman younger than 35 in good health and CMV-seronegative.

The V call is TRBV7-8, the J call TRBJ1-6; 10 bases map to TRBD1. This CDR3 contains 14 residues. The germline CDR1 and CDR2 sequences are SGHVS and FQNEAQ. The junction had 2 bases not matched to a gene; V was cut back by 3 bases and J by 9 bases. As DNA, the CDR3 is TGTGCCAGCAGCTTGAGGGACAGGGGTTCACCCCTCCACTTT. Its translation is CASSLRDRGSPLHF.

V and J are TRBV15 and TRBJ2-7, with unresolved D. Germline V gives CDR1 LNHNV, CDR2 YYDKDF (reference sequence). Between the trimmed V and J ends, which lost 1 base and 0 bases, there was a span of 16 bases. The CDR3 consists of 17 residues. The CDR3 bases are TGTGCCACCAGCAGAGGTCGACTCGCTGGTACCTCCTACGAGCAGTACGTC. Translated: CATSRGRLAGTSYEQYV.

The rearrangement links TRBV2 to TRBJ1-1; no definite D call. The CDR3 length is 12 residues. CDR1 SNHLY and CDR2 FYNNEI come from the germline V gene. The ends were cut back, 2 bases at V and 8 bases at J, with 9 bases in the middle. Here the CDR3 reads CASSETAYEAFF. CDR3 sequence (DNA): TGTGCCAGCAGTGAAACCGCGTACGAAGCTTTCTTT.

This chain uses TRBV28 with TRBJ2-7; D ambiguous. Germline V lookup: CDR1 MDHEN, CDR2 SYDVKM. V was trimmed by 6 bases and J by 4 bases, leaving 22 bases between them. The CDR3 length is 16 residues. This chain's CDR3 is CASSLDRFGSRYEQYF. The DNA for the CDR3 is TGTGCCAGCAGCCTAGACCGGTTTGGCAGCAGATACGAGCAGTACTTC.

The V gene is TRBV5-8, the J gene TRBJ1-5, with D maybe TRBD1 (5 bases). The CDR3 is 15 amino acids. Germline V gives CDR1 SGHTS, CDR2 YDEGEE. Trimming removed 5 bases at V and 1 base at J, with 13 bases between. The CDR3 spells CASRLGGYSNQPQHF. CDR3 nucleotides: TGTGCCAGCAGGCTGGGGGGGTACAGCAATCAGCCCCAGCATTTT.

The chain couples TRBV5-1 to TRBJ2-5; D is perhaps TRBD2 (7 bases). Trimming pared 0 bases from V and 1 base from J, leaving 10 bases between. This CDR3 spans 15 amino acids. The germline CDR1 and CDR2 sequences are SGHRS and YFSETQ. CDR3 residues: CASSLVGGVQETQYF. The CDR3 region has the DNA TGCGCCAGCAGCTTGGTAGGGGGGGTCCAAGAGACCCAGTACTTC.

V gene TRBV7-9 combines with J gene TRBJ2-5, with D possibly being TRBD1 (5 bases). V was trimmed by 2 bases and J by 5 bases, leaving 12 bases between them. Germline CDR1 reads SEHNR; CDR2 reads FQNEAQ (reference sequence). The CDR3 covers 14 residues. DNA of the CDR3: TGTGCCAGCAGCTTAAGGGGAACCGGGGAGACCCAGTACTTC. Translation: CASSLRGTGETQYF.

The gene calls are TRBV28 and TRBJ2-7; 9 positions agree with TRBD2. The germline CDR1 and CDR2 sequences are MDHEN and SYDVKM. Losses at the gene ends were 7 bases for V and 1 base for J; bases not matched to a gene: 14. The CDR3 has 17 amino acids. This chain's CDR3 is CASKAPGGREGSYEQYF. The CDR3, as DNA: TGTGCCAGCAAGGCCCCGGGGGGGCGGGAGGGGTCCTACGAGCAGTACTTC.

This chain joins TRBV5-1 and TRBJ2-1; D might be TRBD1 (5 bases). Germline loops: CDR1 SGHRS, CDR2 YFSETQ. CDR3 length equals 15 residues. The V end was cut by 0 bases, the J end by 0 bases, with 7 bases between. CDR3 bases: TGCGCCAGCAGCTTGGCAGGGTTCTCCTACAATGAGCAGTTCTTC. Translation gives CASSLAGFSYNEQFF.

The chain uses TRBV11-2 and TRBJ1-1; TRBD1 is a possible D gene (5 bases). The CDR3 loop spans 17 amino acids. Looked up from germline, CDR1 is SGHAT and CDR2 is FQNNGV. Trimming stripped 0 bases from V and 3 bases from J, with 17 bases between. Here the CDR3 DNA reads TGTGCCAGCAGCTTAGACCCGGACCCATCGGGGGACACTGAAGCTTTCTTT. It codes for CASSLDPDPSGDTEAFF. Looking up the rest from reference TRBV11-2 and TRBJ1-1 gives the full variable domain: EAGVAQSPRYKIIEKRQSVAFWCNPISGHATLYWYQQILGQGPKLLIQFQNNGVVDDSQLPKDRFSAERLKGVDSTLKIQPAKLEDSAVYLCASSLDPDPSGDTEAFFGQGTRLTVV.

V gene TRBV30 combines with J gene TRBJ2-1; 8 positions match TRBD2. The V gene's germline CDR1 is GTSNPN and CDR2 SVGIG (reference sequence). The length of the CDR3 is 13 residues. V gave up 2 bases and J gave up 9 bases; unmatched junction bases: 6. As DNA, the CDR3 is TGTGCCTGGAGTTTCAGCGGGAGTAGTGAGCAGTTCTTC. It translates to CAWSFSGSSEQFF.

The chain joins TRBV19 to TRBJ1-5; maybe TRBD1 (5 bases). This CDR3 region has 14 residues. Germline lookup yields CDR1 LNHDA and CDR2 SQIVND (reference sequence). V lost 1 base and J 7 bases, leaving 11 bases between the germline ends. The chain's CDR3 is CASSIVRAPQPQHF. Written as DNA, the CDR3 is TGTGCCAGTAGTATAGTCAGGGCCCCCCAGCCCCAGCATTTT.

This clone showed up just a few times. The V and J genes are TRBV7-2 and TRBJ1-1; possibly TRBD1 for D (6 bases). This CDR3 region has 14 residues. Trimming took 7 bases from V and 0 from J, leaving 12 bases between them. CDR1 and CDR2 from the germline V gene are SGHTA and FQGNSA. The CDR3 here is CASTLDRLNTEAFF. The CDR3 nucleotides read TGTGCCAGCACCCTCGACAGGTTGAACACTGAAGCTTTCTTT.

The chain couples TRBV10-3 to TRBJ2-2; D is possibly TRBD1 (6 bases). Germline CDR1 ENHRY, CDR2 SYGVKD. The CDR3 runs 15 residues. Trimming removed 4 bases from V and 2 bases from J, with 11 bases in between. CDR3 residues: CAISVGTLNTGELFF. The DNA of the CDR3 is TGTGCCATCAGTGTCGGGACACTTAACACCGGGGAGCTGTTTTTT.

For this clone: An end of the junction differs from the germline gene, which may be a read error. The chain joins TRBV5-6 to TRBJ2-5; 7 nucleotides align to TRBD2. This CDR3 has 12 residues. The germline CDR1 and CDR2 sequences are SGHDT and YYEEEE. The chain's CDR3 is CASSSREGAQDF. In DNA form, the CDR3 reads TGTGCCAGCAGCTCGAGGGAGGGCGCACAGGACTTC.

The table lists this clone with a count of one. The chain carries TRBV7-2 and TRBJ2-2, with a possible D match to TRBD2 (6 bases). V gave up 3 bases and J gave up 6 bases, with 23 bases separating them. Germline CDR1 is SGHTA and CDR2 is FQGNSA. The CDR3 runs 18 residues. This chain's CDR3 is CASSFVGRGARSAGELFF. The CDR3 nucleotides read TGTGCCAGCAGCTTTGTCGGGAGAGGGGCACGGTCCGCCGGGGAGCTGTTTTTT.

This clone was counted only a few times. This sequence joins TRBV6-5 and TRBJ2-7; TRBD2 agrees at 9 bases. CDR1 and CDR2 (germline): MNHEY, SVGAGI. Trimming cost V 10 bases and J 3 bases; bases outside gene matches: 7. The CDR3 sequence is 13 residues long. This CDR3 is CATGRLADYEQYF. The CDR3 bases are TGTGCCACGGGGAGACTAGCGGACTACGAGCAGTACTTC.

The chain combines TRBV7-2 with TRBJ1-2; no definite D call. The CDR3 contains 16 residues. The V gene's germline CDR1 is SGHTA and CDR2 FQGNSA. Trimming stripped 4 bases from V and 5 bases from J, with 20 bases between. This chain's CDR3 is CASSSVGLKRYYGYTF. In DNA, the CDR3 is TGTGCCAGCAGCTCGGTGGGTTTGAAGAGGTATTATGGCTACACCTTC.